The clone carrying this T cell receptor beta chain was recorded many times. In the original analysis: Quantification of nucleated cells was approximated via reference gene primer amplification. Clones were sequenced by immunoSEQ multiplex PCR, and TCRdb holds only the in-frame ones, with some missing. The DNA was the basis for D and trimming; V, J and clone size are from that table. The sample records around 300,000 clones, 75% to 90% being singletons. V shed 6 bases and J shed 10 bases, with 15 bases lying between them. The CDR3 consists of 12 residues. A Seattle source enrolled patients during active infection and followed them longitudinally. These data originate in a study of blood T cell repertoires in COVID-19. Study-wide context: PBMCs, B-cell-depleted T cells, or T cells provided the cDNA or gDNA that made up the material.

The source is a woman in her sixties or seventies with COVID-19, enrolled during active disease. The sample comprised peripheral blood. V and J are TRBV12-3 or TRBV12-4 and TRBJ1-1; the D is unclear. The CDR3 nucleotides are TGTGCCAGCAGACCAGACCGGCCAGGAGCTTTCTTT. Translating gives CASRPDRPGAFF.